The next 11 T cell receptor beta chains were all read from a single sample in a study of tumor-infiltrating lymphocytes in primary liver carcinoma. DNA and RNA were both co-extracted from around 20-30 mg of bulk tissue that had not been sorted. The researchers produced TCR beta cDNA from around 500 ng total RNA with a constant-region primer. Construction of TCR beta libraries relied on three successive nested multiplex PCR rounds employing slightly modified ARM-PCR. Rounds one and two of PCR, each of roughly 10 cycles, were primed with TRBV1-TRBV30 forward primers and a C-beta reverse primer. A single record per CDR3 protein comes from TCRdb applying MiXCR to the multiplex PCR reads. Altogether around 99,000 distinct CDR3 sequences are present, around 68% being singletons, with the ten largest covering approximately 30%. Specimen: tumor-adjacent normal liver tissue. Receptors originate from a man between 40 and 49 years old with primary liver carcinoma and hepatitis B virus infection.

A remark on this clonotype: One end of the junction is discordant with germline, which a read error may explain. The CDR3 bases are TGTGCCAGTAGCGTAGGCACCGCCTTCACAGATACGCAGTATTTT. Its protein product is CASSVGTAFTDTQYF. The chain has TRBV9 and TRBJ2-3; a weak D match, TRBD2 (5 bases). This CDR3 is built from 15 residues. Germline values: CDR1 SGDLS, CDR2 YYNGEE.

A remark on this clonotype: At one boundary the junction diverges from the germline segment, which might be a read error. The genes are TRBV12-3 or TRBV12-4 and TRBJ2-7; D not resolved. The CDR3 is 12 amino acids. The CDR3 nucleotides read TGTGTCAGCAGTGCGCTGGCCTACGAGCAGTACTTC. Its translation: CVSSALAYEQYF.

Comment on this clonotype: An end of the junction does not agree with germline; a read error may underlie this. CDR3 protein: CTSSPVYAYNEQLF. The CDR3 coding sequence is TGTACCAGCTCACCCGTTTATGCCTACAATGAGCAGCTCTTC. The chain uses TRBV18 and TRBJ2-1; unclear D gene. In germline, CDR1 is KGHSH, CDR2 LQKENI. This CDR3 has 14 amino acids.

The chain uses TRBV11-1 and TRBJ2-5; possibly TRBD2 for D (5 bases). Germline V lookup: CDR1 SGHAT, CDR2 FQDESV (reference sequence). The V gene lost 7 bases and the J gene lost 14 bases, with 41 bases spanning the gap. This CDR3 contains 19 residues. CDR3 in amino acids: CASNPPPEVRKDFQETPYF. In DNA, the CDR3 is TGTGCCAGCAACCCGCCCCCGGAGGTCAGGAAGGACTTCCAAGAGACCCCTTACTTC.

On this clonotype itself: The CDR3 does not end in the conserved phenylalanine or tryptophan, so this is likely a read error. The chain has TRBV29-1 and TRBJ2-3; possibly TRBD1 for D (6 bases). The length of the CDR3 is 14 residues. Germline V gene data show CDR1 as SQVTM and CDR2 as ANQGSEA. CDR3 nucleotide sequence: TGCAGTGTTAACCAGCGGATAGGGGGAAATACACAGTATTCT. Protein: CSVNQRIGGNTQYS.

Notes on this clonotype: An end of the junction does not agree with germline; a read error may underlie this. The J gene is TRBJ2-3, the V gene TRBV11-2, with unresolved D. Per germline, CDR1 SGHAT and CDR2 FQNNGV. The CDR3 runs to 15 residues. The CDR3 sequence is CASILAQLNTDTQYF. The CDR3 DNA reads TGTGCCAGCATCTTAGCACAGCTAAACACAGATACGCAGTATTTT.

At least ten counts were recorded for this clonotype. This chain joins TRBV5-6 and TRBJ2-4; a weak D match, TRBD1 (6 bases). This CDR3 region has 15 residues. CDR1 SGHDT and CDR2 YYEEEE come from the germline V gene. V lost 1 base and J 6 bases, leaving 14 bases between the germline ends. The CDR3 loop reads CASSLLGGLGNIQYF. The CDR3 DNA sequence: TGTGCCAGCAGCTTGTTAGGGGGATTAGGAAACATTCAGTACTTC.

V is TRBV6-1 and J is TRBJ2-4; TRBD2 matches 7 bases. V shed 9 bases, J shed 1 base, and the junction held 9 bases outside the gene matches. The germline V gene has CDR1 MNHNS and CDR2 SASEGT. This CDR3 contains 15 residues. CDR3 sequence (DNA): TGTGCCAGTAGTCAGACCGGGGGGGCCAAAAACATTCAGTACTTC. Protein product: CASSQTGGAKNIQYF.

The CDR3 reads CASRKVEVNQPQHF. The CDR3 coding sequence is TGTGCCAGCAGAAAAGTGGAAGTCAATCAGCCCCAGCATTTT. The chain links TRBV28 to TRBJ1-5; D uncertain. CDR1 and CDR2 (germline): MDHEN, SYDVKM. The CDR3 sequence is 14 residues long. Trimming took off 6 bases at V and 3 bases at J, with 12 bases between the two ends.

A note on this clonotype: In this CDR3 the conserved last residue, phenylalanine or tryptophan, is missing, so a read error is likely. The genes are TRBV11-2 and TRBJ2-3; perhaps TRBD2 as D (7 bases). From germline, CDR1 is SGHAT and CDR2 FQNNGV. The CDR3 totals 16 residues. The CDR3 loop reads CANSPPGGRGADTQYI. As DNA, the CDR3 is TGTGCCAACAGCCCGCCGGGGGGCAGGGGCGCAGATACGCAGTATATT.

The sample holds one count of this clonotype. The J gene is TRBJ1-1, the V gene TRBV28, with D unresolved. In germline, CDR1 is MDHEN, CDR2 SYDVKM. Trimming took off 7 bases at V and 7 bases at J, with 16 bases between the two ends. The CDR3 is 13 residues long. This chain's CDR3 is CASNLRRAGEAFF. The CDR3 coding sequence is TGTGCCAGCAATTTGAGGCGGGCCGGTGAAGCTTTCTTT.